This T cell receptor (beta chain) was captured in a study of blood T cell repertoires in COVID-19. Study details: Samples taken during acute and convalescent COVID-19 were collected in the United States, Italy and Spain.

Trimming left V 5 bases short and J 0 bases short, with 9 bases between. Germline assignment: CDR1 SGHTA and CDR2 FQGTGA. The CDR3 extends over 14 amino acids. Profiled with immunoSEQ multiplex PCR; TCRdb holds only in-frame clones, not every one. The profile shows around 230,000 clones, 81% of them singletons. The receptor comes from a woman aged 80 or over with acute or convalescent COVID-19. The V gene is TRBV7-3, the J gene TRBJ2-3; weak D call: TRBD1 (6 bases). The sample comprised peripheral blood. CDR3 loop: CASSLGQSTDTQYF. In DNA form, the CDR3 reads TGTGCCAGCAGCCTCGGACAGAGCACAGATACGCAGTATTTT.